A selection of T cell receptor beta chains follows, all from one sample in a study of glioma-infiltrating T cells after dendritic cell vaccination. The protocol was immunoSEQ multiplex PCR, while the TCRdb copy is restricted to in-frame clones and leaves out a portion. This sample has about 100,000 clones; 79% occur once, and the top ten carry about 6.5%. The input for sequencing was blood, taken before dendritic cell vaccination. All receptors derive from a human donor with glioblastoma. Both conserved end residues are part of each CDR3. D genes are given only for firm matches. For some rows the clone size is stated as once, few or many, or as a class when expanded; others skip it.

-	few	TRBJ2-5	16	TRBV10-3	TGTGCCATCAGCCAGCAAGGCTTGAGGAGTGGGGAGACCCAGTACTTC	CAISQQGLRSGETQYF
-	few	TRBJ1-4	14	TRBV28	TGTGCCAGCAGTTTGGAACAGGTCAATGAAAAACTGTTTTTT	CASSLEQVNEKLFF
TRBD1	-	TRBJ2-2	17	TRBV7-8	TGTGCCAGCACCCGAACCTCAGGGGGCTTTATGACCGGGGAGCTGTTTTTT	CASTRTSGGFMTGELFF
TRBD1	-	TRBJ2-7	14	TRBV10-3	TGTGCCATCACCCGAGACAGGGGGCTTGGGGAGCAGTACTTC	CAITRDRGLGEQYF
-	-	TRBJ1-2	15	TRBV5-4	TGTGCCAGCAGCTCAGGTGTGGGGGGGGACTATGGCTACACCTTC	CASSSGVGGDYGYTF
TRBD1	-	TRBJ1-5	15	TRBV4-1	TGCGCCAGCAGCCTAAGGACAGGAACTAATCAGCCCCAGCATTTT	CASSLRTGTNQPQHF
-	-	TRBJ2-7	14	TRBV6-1	TGTGCCAGCAGTCCTTACCAGGGTGGCTACGAGCAGTACTTC	CASSPYQGGYEQYF
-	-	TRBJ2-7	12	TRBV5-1	TGCGCCAGTGGGACAAGTCCCTACGAGCAGTACTTC	CASGTSPYEQYF
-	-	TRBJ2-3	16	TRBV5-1	TGCGCCAGCAGCTTGGTCCGCGGGGGCCGTGCAGATACGCAGTATTTT	CASSLVRGGRADTQYF
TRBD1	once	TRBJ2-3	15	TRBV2	TGTGCCAGCAGCAGGGGACAGGGGCCAACAGATACGCAGTATTTT	CASSRGQGPTDTQYF
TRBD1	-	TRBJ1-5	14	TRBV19	TGTGCCAGTAGGAACGACAGGGGCAATCAGCCCCAGCATTTT	CASRNDRGNQPQHF
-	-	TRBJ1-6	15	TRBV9	TGTGCCAGTTCAACAGGGAGATTGGATAATTCACCCCTCCACTTT	CASSTGRLDNSPLHF
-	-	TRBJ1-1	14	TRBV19	TGTGCCAGTAGTATTTGGGGGCTAGACACTGAAGCTTTCTTT	CASSIWGLDTEAFF
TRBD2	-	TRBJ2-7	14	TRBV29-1	TGCAGCGTCGCCACGGGGGGATCCTCCTACGAGCAGTACTTC	CSVATGGSSYEQYF
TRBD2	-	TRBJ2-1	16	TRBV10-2	TGCGCCAGCAGTGAGTTCGGGAGGGGCGCCTACAATGAGCAGTTCTTC	CASSEFGRGAYNEQFF
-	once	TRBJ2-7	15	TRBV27	TGTGCCAGCAGTTTAGCGGGGGCTCTGGTCTACGAGCAGTACTTC	CASSLAGALVYEQYF
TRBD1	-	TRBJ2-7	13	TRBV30	TGTGCCTGGGAAGGACAGGGGATGGGGGAGCAGTACTTC	CAWEGQGMGEQYF
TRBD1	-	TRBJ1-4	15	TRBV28	TGTGCCAGCAGTGACACCCAGGGGGTAGTTGAAAAACTGTTTTTT	CASSDTQGVVEKLFF
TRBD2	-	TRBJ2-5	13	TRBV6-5	TGTGCCAGCACTCCACTAGCGCGGGAGACCCAGTACTTC	CASTPLARETQYF
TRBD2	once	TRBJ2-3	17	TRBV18	TGTGCCAGCTCGCCCCTAGCGGGGGATCCTAGCACAGATACGCAGTATTTT	CASSPLAGDPSTDTQYF
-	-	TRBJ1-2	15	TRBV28	TGTGCCAGCAGTCCTCCCCGGGGGGGCAGCTATGGCTACACCTTC	CASSPPRGGSYGYTF
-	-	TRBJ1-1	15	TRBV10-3	TGTGCCATCAGTGCATTCAAGGAGGCGAACACTGAAGCTTTCTTT	CAISAFKEANTEAFF
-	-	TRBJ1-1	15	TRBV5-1	TGCGCCAGCAGCAGAACAGGGCGCTTGGAAACTGAAGCTTTCTTT	CASSRTGRLETEAFF
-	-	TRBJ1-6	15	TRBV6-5	TGTGCCAGCAAAAACGGGGGGACTTATAATTCACCCCTCCACTTT	CASKNGGTYNSPLHF
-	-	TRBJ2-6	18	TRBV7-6	TGTGCCAGCAGCTTATTTAGCGGTATGAGCTCTGGGGCCAACGTCCTGACTTTC	CASSLFSGMSSGANVLTF
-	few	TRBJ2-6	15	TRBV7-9	TGTGCCAGCAGCCCAAATGTTGTTGGGGCCAACGTCCTGACTTTC	CASSPNVVGANVLTF
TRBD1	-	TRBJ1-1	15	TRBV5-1	TGCGCCAGCAGCCCGGACAGGGCTATGAACACTGAAGCTTTCTTT	CASSPDRAMNTEAFF
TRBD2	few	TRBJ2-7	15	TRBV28	TGTGCCAGCAGTCCCGGGGCGGGAGGGCGTTACGAGCAGTACTTC	CASSPGAGGRYEQYF
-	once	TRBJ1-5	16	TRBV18	TGTGCCAGCTCACCAGGGGCAATCGGGAGGGCTCAGCCCCAGCATTTT	CASSPGAIGRAQPQHF
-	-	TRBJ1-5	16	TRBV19	TGTGCCAGTAGTATGGAGCAGCATTACCTAAATCAGCCCCAGCATTTT	CASSMEQHYLNQPQHF
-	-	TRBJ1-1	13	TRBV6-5	TGTGCCAGCAGGGTTTGGAGGAACACTGAAGCTTTCTTT	CASRVWRNTEAFF
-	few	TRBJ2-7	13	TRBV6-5	TGTGCCACCTTCCAAGGGGCTTTCTACGAGCAGTACTTC	CATFQGAFYEQYF
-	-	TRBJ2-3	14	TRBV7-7	TGTGCTAGCAGCTTAGGAGGGAACACAGATACGCAGTATTTT	CASSLGGNTDTQYF
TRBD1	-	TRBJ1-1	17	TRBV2	TGTGCCAGCAGTGTTGGGGGGACAGGGAAGGTGAACACTGAAGCTTTCTTT	CASSVGGTGKVNTEAFF
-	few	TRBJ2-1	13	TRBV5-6	TGTGCCAGCAGCCACGCTAGTGAAAATGAGCAGTTCTTC	CASSHASENEQFF
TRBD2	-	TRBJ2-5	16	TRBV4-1	TGCGCCAGCAGCCAAGAACCAGCGGGGATACAAGAGACCCAGTACTTC	CASSQEPAGIQETQYF
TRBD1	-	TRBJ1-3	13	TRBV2	TGTGCCAGCAGTTTGCAGGGGGTAGACACCATATATTTT	CASSLQGVDTIYF
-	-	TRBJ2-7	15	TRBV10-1	TGCGCCAGCAGTGACACAGGGAAAGGGACCTACGAGCAGTACTTC	CASSDTGKGTYEQYF
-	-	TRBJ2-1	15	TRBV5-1	TGCGCCAGCAGCTTGACGGACTCTTCCTACAATGAGCAGTTCTTC	CASSLTDSSYNEQFF
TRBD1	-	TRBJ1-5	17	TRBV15	TGTGCCACCAGCAGAGAGGGCTATGGACAGGCGAATCAGCCCCAGCATTTT	CATSREGYGQANQPQHF
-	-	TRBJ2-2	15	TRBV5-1	TGCGCCAGCAGCCTACAGGGACAAGTCACCGGGGAGCTGTTTTTT	CASSLQGQVTGELFF
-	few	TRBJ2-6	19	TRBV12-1	TGTGCCAGCAGCTTTGTGCAAGGACTAGCGGTCTCTGGGGCCAACGTCCTGACTTTC	CASSFVQGLAVSGANVLTF
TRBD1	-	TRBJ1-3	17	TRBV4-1	TGCGCCAGCAGCCAAGAGATGGGACAGGGGATTCGGAACACCATATATTTT	CASSQEMGQGIRNTIYF